This T cell receptor (beta chain) was captured by sequencing in a study of blood T cell repertoires in COVID-19. Across the study: Sources were T cells, B-cell-depleted T cells, or PBMCs; the material itself was cDNA or gDNA.

The CDR3 runs 16 residues. V was clipped by 2 bases and J by 6 bases, with 17 bases between them. Germline loops: CDR1 SNHLY, CDR2 FYNNEI. The data were produced by immunoSEQ multiplex PCR, yet TCRdb's version contains in-frame clones alone and is incomplete. Here the sample spans 30,000 to 40,000 clones, 70% to 90% being singletons. This clone appeared a single time. Source material: peripheral blood. The V gene is TRBV2, the J gene TRBJ1-5; maybe TRBD1 (6 bases). The TCR originated in a human donor in a cohort sampled during active COVID-19. CDR3 in DNA: TGTGCCAGCAGTGAAAGGACGATTCCAGGGGCTCAGCCCCAGCATTTT. Its protein product is CASSERTIPGAQPQHF. The variable domain in full, with the rest retrieved from reference TRBV2 and TRBJ1-5, is EPEVTQTPSHQVTQMGQEVILRCVPISNHLYFYWYRQILGQKVEFLVSFYNNEISEKSEIFDDQFSVERPDGSNFTLKIRSTKLEDSAMYFCASSERTIPGAQPQHFGDGTRLSIL.